This TCR beta chain was identified in a study of OX40 agonist ivuxolimab in advanced cancers. Generated by immunoSEQ multiplex PCR, the TCRdb table keeps only in-frame clones and is missing some. Of fewer than 100,000 clones listed, 87% are singletons. The sequences come from CD4+ or CD8+ T cells sorted from blood, collected in a trial of the OX40 agonist ivuxolimab. The receptor comes from an adult with an advanced solid tumor such as melanoma, head and neck, liver or kidney cancer.

The DNA for the CDR3 is TGTGCCGCCGGGGCGGGGGCCAACGTCCTGACTTTC. Residues: CAAGAGANVLTF. This sequence joins TRBV6-5 and TRBJ2-6; the D gene could be TRBD1 or TRBD2 (5 bases each). V was clipped by 11 bases and J by 4 bases, with 9 bases between them. The CDR3 sequence is 12 residues long. Germline lookup yields CDR1 MNHEY and CDR2 SVGAGI.